The 28 T cell receptor beta chains below all came from one sample that was sequenced in a study of T-cell reconstitution after alpha-beta-depleted transplantation in children listed by TCRdb under 2016. Receptor libraries were prepared by PCR. Reads for this sample came from an Illumina HiSeq 2500. To normalize quantification of the TCRbeta repertoire, the TCR libraries were built with molecular barcoding that relied on unique molecular identifiers. The public sequencing data were trimmed at Q25 with fastp and processed into clonotypes with MiXCR by TCRdb, which kept only in-frame beta chains. Every CDR3 protein is listed once, alongside the most common genes and DNA of its rows. The sample records nearly 400,000 distinct CDR3 sequences, roughly 22% of which are singletons. Approximately 3.9% of the sample goes to the ten largest clones. This material consisted of PBMCs from the stem cell graft donor, taken from the stem cell graft. These receptors all stem from a human donor who donated a stem cell graft to a child with acute myeloid leukemia.

This clonotype has ten or more counts. This chain connects TRBV4-3 to TRBJ2-7, with D perhaps assigned TRBD1 or TRBD2 (5 bases each). There are 13 residues in the CDR3. Trimming removed 2 bases at V and 6 bases at J, with 11 bases between. Germline V lookup: CDR1 LGHNA, CDR2 YSLEER. This CDR3 is CASSQSRGLEQYF. The CDR3 DNA is TGCGCCAGCAGCCAAAGCCGGGGCCTCGAGCAGTACTTC.

This clonotype was recorded many times. V usage is TRBV7-9 and J usage is TRBJ2-7; D is possibly TRBD2 (5 bases). V dropped 0 bases and J dropped 2 bases, with 11 bases sitting between them. Germline V gene lookup returns CDR1 SEHNR and CDR2 FQNEAQ (reference sequence). This CDR3 has 15 amino acids. CDR3 sequence reads: CASSLAEDGTYEQYF. CDR3 nucleotide sequence: TGTGCCAGCAGCTTAGCGGAGGACGGAACCTACGAGCAGTACTTC. The variable domain in full, completed from reference TRBV7-9 and TRBJ2-7, reads DTGVSQNPRHKITKRGQNVTFRCDPISEHNRLYWYRQTLGQGPEFLTYFQNEAQLEKSRLLSDRFSAERPKGSFSTLEIQRTEQGDSAMYLCASSLAEDGTYEQYFGPGTRLTVT.

The rearrangement uses TRBV15 and TRBJ2-7; TRBD2 matches 8 bases. J was trimmed by 4 bases and V by 5 bases; bases with no gene match: 7. CDR1 is LNHNV, CDR2 YYDKDF, per germline (reference sequence). The CDR3 has 14 residues. The DNA for the CDR3 is TGTGCCACCAGCCCAAAGCGGGAGCGGTACGAGCAGTACTTC. As protein: CATSPKRERYEQYF.

The table lists this clonotype with many counts. The genes are TRBV20-1 and TRBJ2-3; no firm D call. This CDR3 is 11 amino acids long. V was trimmed by 4 bases and J by 6 bases, leaving 8 bases between them. Germline V gives CDR1 DFQATT, CDR2 SNEGSKA (reference sequence). Here the CDR3 DNA reads TGCAGTGCTACGGACGGGGATACGCAGTATTTT. It specifies CSATDGDTQYF.

This chain uses TRBV9 with TRBJ2-1, with 7 bases that match TRBD1. In germline, CDR1 is SGDLS, CDR2 YYNGEE. V lost 3 bases, J lost 8 bases, and 14 bases stayed unmatched. This CDR3 is built from 16 residues. The DNA for the CDR3 is TGTGCCAGCAGCGAGACCCCCGGGACAGTAGTAGATGAGCAGTTCTTC. It yields the protein CASSETPGTVVDEQFF.

This chain joins TRBV7-8 and TRBJ2-7; TRBD1 matches 7 bases. This CDR3 is built from 12 residues. Germline loops: CDR1 SGHVS, CDR2 FQNEAQ. Trimming at V came to 5 bases and at J to 5 bases, leaving 3 bases not matched to a gene. The CDR3 sequence: CASSTDRDEQYF. The CDR3 DNA follows: TGTGCCAGCAGCACCGACAGGGACGAGCAGTACTTC.

This sequence joins TRBV15 and TRBJ2-3; D not resolved. The CDR3 extends over 14 amino acids. Per the germline V gene, CDR1 is LNHNV and CDR2 is YYDKDF (reference sequence). The V gene lost 0 bases and the J gene lost 4 bases, with 8 bases spanning the gap. CDR3 protein: CATSRETEPDTQYF. As DNA, the CDR3 is TGTGCCACCAGCAGAGAAACGGAGCCAGATACGCAGTATTTT.

The chain combines TRBV9 with TRBJ2-7; TRBD2 agrees at 9 bases. The germline gives CDR1 SGDLS, CDR2 YYNGEE. The CDR3 totals 17 residues. Germline trimming cut 4 bases from V and 4 bases from J; bases unmatched to any gene: 15. The CDR3 region is CASSSSFPGLAVYEQYF. CDR3 nucleotide sequence: TGTGCCAGCAGCTCCTCATTCCCGGGACTAGCAGTTTACGAGCAGTACTTC.

This clonotype turned up a few times. This chain joins TRBV12-3 or TRBV12-4 and TRBJ2-3; 7 nucleotides match TRBD2. V lost 7 bases to trimming and J lost 5 bases; unmatched junction nucleotides: 12. The CDR3 is made up of 15 amino acids. The CDR3 sequence: CASIPPAGVLDTQYF. The CDR3 DNA follows: TGTGCCAGCATCCCACCGGCGGGAGTTTTAGATACGCAGTATTTT.

The chain joins TRBV6-5 to TRBJ2-1; no clear D gene. There are 14 residues in the CDR3. Per germline, CDR1 MNHEY and CDR2 SVGAGI. With 7 bases removed from V and 3 bases from J, the gap between germline ends came to 13 bases. CDR3 DNA: TGTGCCAGCAATCCCTGGGGTAACTACAATGAGCAGTTCTTC. This sequence encodes CASNPWGNYNEQFF.

This clonotype was seen repeatedly, ten times or more. The genes are TRBV12-3 or TRBV12-4 and TRBJ1-1; D is unresolved. V gave up 1 base and J gave up 7 bases, with 7 bases separating them. There are 12 residues in the CDR3. The CDR3 DNA is TGTGCCAGCAGTTTAGGACGGAGTGAAGCTTTCTTT. Encoded protein: CASSLGRSEAFF.

J is TRBJ2-3 and V is TRBV13; 9 bases are a match to TRBD2. V dropped 0 bases and J dropped 2; count of bases not matched to a gene: 6. The germline gives CDR1 PRHDT, CDR2 FYEKMQ (reference sequence). The CDR3 has 17 residues. CDR3 DNA: TGTGCCAGCAGCTTAGGCGGCCTAGCGGGGCCCACAGATACGCAGTATTTT. The encoded protein is CASSLGGLAGPTDTQYF.

The sample holds one count of this clonotype. A much more abundant neighbour one base away suggests this may be a read error. The CDR3 DNA reads as TGCAGTGCTAGCAGGAATCCCTACGGGCAGTACTTC. Amino acid sequence: CSASRNPYGQYF. V usage is TRBV20-1 and J usage is TRBJ2-7, with unresolved D. This CDR3 comprises 12 residues. Germline V gene data show CDR1 as DFQATT and CDR2 as SNEGSKA (reference sequence).

This clonotype was counted only a few times. The V gene is TRBV4-1, the J gene TRBJ2-7; a possible D gene is TRBD2 (6 bases). CDR3 length: 15 amino acids. Germline V gives CDR1 MGHRA, CDR2 YSYEKL. V shed 0 bases and J shed 3 bases, with 12 bases lying between them. CDR3 protein: CASSQDRTTFYEQYF. CDR3 in DNA: TGCGCCAGCAGCCAAGACCGGACTACCTTCTACGAGCAGTACTTC.

This sequence joins TRBV12-3 or TRBV12-4 and TRBJ2-7; 9 bases line up with TRBD1. The CDR3 extends over 13 amino acids. V was clipped by 5 bases and J by 5 bases; unmatched bases: 4. Here the CDR3 DNA reads TGTGCCAGCAGTCGGACAGGGGAAAACGAGCAGTACTTC. Residues: CASSRTGENEQYF.

This chain links TRBV12-3 or TRBV12-4 with TRBJ2-3; 8 bases fit TRBD2. The ends lost 0 bases at V and 2 bases at J; junction bases unmatched: 7. This CDR3 spans 17 amino acids. The CDR3 reads CASSLAHGGGNTDTQYF. CDR3 DNA sequence: TGTGCCAGCAGTTTAGCGCATGGCGGGGGGAACACAGATACGCAGTATTTT.

The chain carries TRBV20-1 and TRBJ2-7; D ambiguous. The ends were cut back, 1 base at V and 5 bases at J, with 9 bases in the middle. Germline CDR1 DFQATT, CDR2 SNEGSKA (reference sequence). This CDR3 has 12 residues. The CDR3 sequence: CSARGEAHEQYF. The CDR3, as DNA: TGCAGTGCTAGAGGAGAAGCCCACGAGCAGTACTTC.

This clonotype was seen a handful of times. The chain joins TRBV7-9 to TRBJ2-7; 12 bases align to TRBD2. The J segment lost 5 bases and the V segment lost 4 bases, leaving 6 bases of the junction unmatched. This CDR3 has 15 residues. CDR1 is SEHNR and CDR2 is FQNEAQ in the germline V gene (reference sequence). The CDR3 sequence is CASSSWTSGIDEQYF. CDR3 DNA: TGTGCCAGCAGCTCATGGACTAGCGGGATCGACGAGCAGTACTTC.

This clonotype was counted between two and nine times. The chain has TRBV12-3 or TRBV12-4 and TRBJ2-2; a weak D match, TRBD2 (5 bases). CDR3 length: 12 residues. V lost 7 bases and J lost 5, with 8 bases in between. The DNA for the CDR3 is TGTGCCAGCAATGGGGAGACCGGGGAGCTGTTTTTT. Its translation is CASNGETGELFF.

This clonotype was counted between two and nine times. V is TRBV6-5 and J is TRBJ2-7; D is ambiguous. Trimming removed 2 bases at V and 1 base at J, with 9 bases between. The CDR3 is 14 amino acids. The germline V gene encodes CDR1 MNHEY and CDR2 SVGAGI. For the CDR3, the DNA is TGTGCCAGCAGTTACCGACCGCGATCCTACGAGCAGTACTTC. Translated: CASSYRPRSYEQYF.

This clonotype was found a few times. V usage is TRBV12-3 or TRBV12-4 and J usage is TRBJ2-2; D gene uncertain. The length of the CDR3 is 14 residues. Between the trimmed V and J ends, which lost 3 bases and 3 bases, there was a span of 8 bases. The CDR3 loop reads CASSLKRDTGELFF. The CDR3 DNA reads as TGTGCCAGCAGTTTGAAAAGGGACACCGGGGAGCTGTTTTTT.

This clonotype was counted a few times. The V and J genes are TRBV5-4 and TRBJ2-7; D may correspond to TRBD1 or TRBD2 (5 bases each). Trimming removed 4 bases from V and 2 bases from J, with 19 bases in between. The germline V gene encodes CDR1 SGHNT and CDR2 YYREEE (reference sequence). The CDR3 has 16 amino acids. Here the CDR3 DNA reads TGTGCCAGCAGCCCGGGCGAGACGGGACGCACCTACGAGCAGTACTTC. Residues: CASSPGETGRTYEQYF.

The genes are TRBV12-3 or TRBV12-4 and TRBJ2-5, with TRBD2 as a possible D gene (6 bases). This CDR3 is built from 13 residues. V was cut by 6 bases and J by 10 bases, with 18 bases left in between. CDR3 residues: CASSSKPLEGQYF. For the CDR3, the DNA is TGTGCCAGCAGCTCGAAGCCTCTGGAGGGCCAGTACTTC.

This clonotype was seen repeatedly, ten times or more. This sequence joins TRBV20-1 and TRBJ2-7; 8 bases are shared with TRBD2. Per the germline V gene, CDR1 is DFQATT and CDR2 is SNEGSKA (reference sequence). The CDR3 runs 14 residues. The J segment lost 1 base and the V segment lost 5 bases, leaving 7 bases of the junction unmatched. The CDR3 loop is CSASSGSGSYEQYF. CDR3 in DNA: TGCAGTGCTTCAAGCGGGAGTGGTTCCTACGAGCAGTACTTC.

This clonotype was seen ten or more times. This chain links TRBV12-3 or TRBV12-4 with TRBJ2-5; D is undetermined. Trimming removed 2 bases from V and 4 bases from J, with 5 bases in between. The CDR3 contains 12 residues. CDR3 in amino acids: CASSLFGETQYF. The CDR3 nucleotides read TGTGCCAGCAGTTTATTCGGAGAGACCCAGTACTTC.

This chain connects TRBV3-1 to TRBJ1-1; D is possibly TRBD1 (5 bases). The germline V and J ends were trimmed by 3 bases and 3 bases, with 17 bases remaining between them. The CDR3 runs 16 residues. Germline CDR1 is LGHDT and CDR2 is YNNKEL (reference sequence). The chain's CDR3 is CASSHLDRAGYTEAFF. For the CDR3, the DNA is TGTGCCAGCAGCCACCTAGACCGGGCAGGGTACACTGAAGCTTTCTTT.

In its sample, this clonotype was seen a few times. The rearrangement links TRBV5-1 to TRBJ2-3, with D perhaps TRBD2 (6 bases). V was cut by 0 bases and J by 4 bases, with 12 bases left in between. The CDR3 length is 15 residues. In germline, CDR1 is SGHRS, CDR2 YFSETQ. The CDR3 DNA reads TGCGCCAGCAGCTTGGATAGACGGGAGTCAGATACGCAGTATTTT. It codes for CASSLDRRESDTQYF.

This clonotype was seen a handful of times. The V call is TRBV24-1, the J call TRBJ2-1; TRBD2 aligns across 14 bases. There are 19 residues in the CDR3. Germline V gives CDR1 KGHDR, CDR2 SFDVKD. The J segment lost 0 bases and the V segment lost 7 bases, leaving 10 bases of the junction unmatched. Here the CDR3 reads CATSQTSGRAASSYNEQFF. The CDR3 nucleotides read TGTGCCACCAGCCAGACTAGCGGGAGGGCCGCCAGCTCCTACAATGAGCAGTTCTTC.